This T cell receptor beta chain was sequenced for a study of blood T cell repertoires in COVID-19. With 2 bases removed from V and 7 bases from J, the gap between germline ends came to 10 bases. The CDR3 extends over 14 amino acids. Germline CDR1 SGHRS, CDR2 YFSETQ. The protocol was immunoSEQ multiplex PCR, while the TCRdb copy is restricted to in-frame clones and leaves out a portion. The sample lists about 220,000 clones; around 88% were seen once. This TCR derives from a woman aged 40 to 49 with acute COVID-19. Sample: PBMCs or T cells enriched from blood (not recorded which). The rearrangement uses TRBV5-1 and TRBJ1-6, with D possibly matching TRBD1 (6 bases). CDR3 in DNA: TGCGCCAGCAGCTTACCCCAGGGGAATTCACCCCTCCACTTT. It codes for CASSLPQGNSPLHF.